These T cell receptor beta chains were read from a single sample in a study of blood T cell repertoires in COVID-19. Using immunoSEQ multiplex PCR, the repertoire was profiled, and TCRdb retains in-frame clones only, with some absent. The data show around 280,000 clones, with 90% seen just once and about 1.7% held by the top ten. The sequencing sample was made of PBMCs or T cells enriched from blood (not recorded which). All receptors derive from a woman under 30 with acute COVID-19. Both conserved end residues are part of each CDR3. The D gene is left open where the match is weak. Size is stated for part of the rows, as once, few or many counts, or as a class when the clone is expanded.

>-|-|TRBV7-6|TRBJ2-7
CASSSYTGLIPYEQYF
TGTGCCAGCAGCTCGTATACGGGACTCATACCCTACGAGCAGTACTTC
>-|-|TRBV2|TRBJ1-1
CASSHGGRGAGLNTEAFF
TGTGCCAGCAGCCATGGGGGTCGGGGGGCAGGATTGAACACTGAAGCTTTCTTT
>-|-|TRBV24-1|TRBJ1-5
CATSVSGEGNQPQHF
TGTGCCACCAGTGTCTCCGGGGAGGGCAATCAGCCCCAGCATTTT
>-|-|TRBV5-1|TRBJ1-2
CASSTTGQTFNYGYTF
TGCGCCAGCAGCACCACCGGACAGACTTTTAACTATGGCTACACCTTC
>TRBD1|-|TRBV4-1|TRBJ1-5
CASSQDLTGASNQPQHF
TGCGCCAGCAGCCAAGATTTGACAGGGGCAAGCAATCAGCCCCAGCATTTT
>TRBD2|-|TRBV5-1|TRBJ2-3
CASSLDILAGATDTQYF
TGCGCCAGCAGCTTGGACATCCTAGCGGGAGCCACAGATACGCAGTATTTT
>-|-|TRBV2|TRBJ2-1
CASRRGLSYNEQFF
TGTGCCAGCAGAAGAGGGCTCTCCTACAATGAGCAGTTCTTC
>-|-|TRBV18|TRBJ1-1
CASSPPSGAVLRNTEAFF
TGTGCCAGCTCACCACCGTCAGGGGCGGTTTTACGGAATACTGAAGCTTTCTTT
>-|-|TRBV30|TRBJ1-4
CAWSEGPSNEKLFF
TGTGCCTGGAGTGAGGGGCCCTCCAATGAAAAACTGTTTTTT
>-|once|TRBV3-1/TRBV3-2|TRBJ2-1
CASSQDSPGQFF
TGTGCCAGCAGCCAAGATTCCCCGGGGCAGTTCTTC
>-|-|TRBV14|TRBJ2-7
CASSLTPGSEQYF
TGTGCCAGCAGCCTAACGCCGGGATCCGAGCAGTACTTC
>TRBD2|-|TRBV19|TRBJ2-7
CASSVVGLAASPRENEQYF
TGTGCCAGTAGTGTGGTCGGTCTAGCGGCCTCACCACGAGAGAACGAGCAGTACTTC
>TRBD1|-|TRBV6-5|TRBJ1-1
CASSHGTVKLEAFF
TGTGCCAGCAGTCACGGGACAGTGAAACTAGAAGCTTTCTTT
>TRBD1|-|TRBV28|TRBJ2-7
CASSLPLDRALPSSYEQYF
TGTGCCAGCAGTTTACCCCTCGACAGGGCCCTCCCGAGCTCCTACGAGCAGTACTTC
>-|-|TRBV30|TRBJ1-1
CAWSWSDTEAFF
TGTGCCTGGAGTTGGTCAGACACTGAAGCTTTCTTT
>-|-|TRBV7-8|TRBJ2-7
CASSSKLSAYEQYF
TGTGCCAGCAGCTCGAAACTGTCCGCCTACGAGCAGTACTTC
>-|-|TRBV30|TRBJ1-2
CAWSVQVNYGYTF
TGTGCCTGGAGTGTACAGGTCAACTATGGCTACACCTTC
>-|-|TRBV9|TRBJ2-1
CASSQPAANEQFF
TGTGCCAGCAGCCAGCCCGCGGCCAATGAGCAGTTCTTC
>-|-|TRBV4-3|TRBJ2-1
CASSPGSAPYNEQFF
TGCGCCAGCAGCCCCGGGAGTGCCCCCTACAATGAGCAGTTCTTC
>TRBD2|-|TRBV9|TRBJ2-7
CASSGGLAGSYEQYF
TGTGCCAGCAGCGGGGGCCTAGCGGGCTCCTACGAGCAGTACTTC
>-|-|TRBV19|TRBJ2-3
CASSISRQGTDTQYF
TGTGCCAGTAGTATCTCCCGCCAGGGCACAGATACGCAGTATTTT
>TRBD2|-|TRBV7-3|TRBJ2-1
CASSLSSGLAGVGEQFF
TGTGCCAGCAGCTTAAGCTCTGGACTAGCGGGAGTCGGCGAGCAGTTCTTC
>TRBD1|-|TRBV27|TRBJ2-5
CASSYRGQGRGETQYF
TGTGCCAGCAGTTACCGAGGACAGGGCCGGGGGGAGACCCAGTACTTC
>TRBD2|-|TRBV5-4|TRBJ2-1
CASSRLAVYNEQFF
TGTGCCAGCAGCCGACTAGCGGTCTACAATGAGCAGTTCTTC
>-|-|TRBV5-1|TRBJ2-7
CASSFSSGYEQYF
TGCGCCAGCAGCTTTAGTAGCGGCTACGAGCAGTACTTC
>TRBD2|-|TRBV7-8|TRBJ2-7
CASSLLGSGRASGEQYF
TGTGCCAGCAGCTTATTGGGAAGCGGGAGGGCCTCGGGGGAGCAGTACTTC
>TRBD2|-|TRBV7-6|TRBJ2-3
CASSLGTSGATDTQYF
TGTGCCAGCAGCTTAGGAACTAGCGGGGCCACAGATACGCAGTATTTT